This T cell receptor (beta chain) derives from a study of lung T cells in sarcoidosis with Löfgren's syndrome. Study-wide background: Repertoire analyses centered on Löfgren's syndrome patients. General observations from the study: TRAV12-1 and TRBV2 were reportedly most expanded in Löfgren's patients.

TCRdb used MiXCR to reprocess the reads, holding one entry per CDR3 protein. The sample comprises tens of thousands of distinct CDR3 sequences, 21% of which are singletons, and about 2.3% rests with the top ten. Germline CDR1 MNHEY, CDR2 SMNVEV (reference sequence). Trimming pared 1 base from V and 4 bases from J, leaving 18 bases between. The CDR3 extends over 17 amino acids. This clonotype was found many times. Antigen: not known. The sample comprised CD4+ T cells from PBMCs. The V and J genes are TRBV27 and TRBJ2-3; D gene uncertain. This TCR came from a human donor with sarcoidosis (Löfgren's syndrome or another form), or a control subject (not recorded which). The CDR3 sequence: CASSLFRIKSWPDTQYF. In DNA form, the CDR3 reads TGTGCCAGCAGTTTATTCCGAATAAAAAGTTGGCCAGATACGCAGTATTTT.